Listed here are 16 T cell receptor beta chains from one sample, sequenced in a study of blood T cell repertoires in COVID-19 (dated by TCRdb to the early 2020s). Receptors were amplified or captured by the immunoSEQ multiplex PCR assay. TCRdb limited this immuneACCESS table to in-frame rearrangements with V and J called. A share of clones is missing; checked studies link under half to unresolved V genes, and the rest is unexplained. In all, the sample holds roughly 260,000 clones, and approximately 86% of those were seen once. The ten biggest clones cover about 2.7% of the sample. Sequencing used PBMCs or T cells enriched from blood (not recorded which). Receptors originate from a woman aged 18-29 years who had recovered from COVID-19.

The chain links TRBV27 to TRBJ2-1, with 7 bases that match TRBD2. Unmatched junction bases numbered 10, after V lost 6 bases and J lost 2 bases. The CDR3 is 16 amino acids. The germline V gene encodes CDR1 MNHEY and CDR2 SMNVEV (reference sequence). The CDR3 DNA follows: TGTGCCAGCAGCAAACCCGGGGGGAGGGCCTACAATGAGCAGTTCTTC. Protein: CASSKPGGRAYNEQFF.

This sequence joins TRBV7-6 and TRBJ2-1, with 9 positions matching TRBD1. CDR1 is SGHVS and CDR2 is FNYEAQ in the germline V gene. This CDR3 is 16 amino acids long. V dropped 1 base and J dropped 2; count of bases not matched to a gene: 3. CDR3 region: CASSLVQGAAYNEQFF. In nucleotides, the CDR3 is TGTGCCAGCAGCTTAGTACAGGGGGCGGCCTACAATGAGCAGTTCTTC.

The chain recombines TRBV11-2 with TRBJ2-1, with D unresolved. The V gene's germline CDR1 is SGHAT and CDR2 FQNNGV. V lost 0 bases and J lost 7, with 13 bases in between. This CDR3 contains 15 residues. The CDR3, as DNA: TGTGCCAGCAGCTTAGATGGGCCCCTCTTAAATGAGCAGTTCTTC. It is translated as CASSLDGPLLNEQFF. The full variable domain, rest sourced from reference TRBV11-2 and TRBJ2-1, is EAGVAQSPRYKIIEKRQSVAFWCNPISGHATLYWYQQILGQGPKLLIQFQNNGVVDDSQLPKDRFSAERLKGVDSTLKIQPAKLEDSAVYLCASSLDGPLLNEQFFGPGTRLTVL.

The chain combines TRBV7-9 with TRBJ1-2; 8 positions match TRBD1. Germline V gene sequence: CDR1 SEHNR, CDR2 FQNEAQ (reference sequence). The ends lost 8 bases at V and 5 bases at J; junction bases unmatched: 10. The CDR3 is 14 residues long. The CDR3 sequence: CASGTGHQEYGYTF. The CDR3 DNA reads TGTGCCAGCGGGACAGGCCACCAGGAATATGGCTACACCTTC.

This chain uses TRBV5-5 with TRBJ1-2; 8 nucleotides align to TRBD1. The J segment lost 5 bases and the V segment lost 4 bases, leaving 16 bases of the junction unmatched. Germline V CDR1 and CDR2: SGHKS, YYEKEE (reference sequence). CDR3 length equals 17 residues. CDR3 in amino acids: CASSPRAGQDNLYGYTF. CDR3 DNA sequence: TGTGCCAGCAGCCCTCGAGCGGGACAGGACAACTTGTATGGCTACACCTTC.

The gene calls are TRBV3-1 (or the pseudogene TRBV3-2) and TRBJ1-2; 8 nucleotides line up with TRBD1. V trimming: 6 bases; J trimming: 3 bases; junction bases outside the gene matches: 6. From germline, CDR1 is LGHDT and CDR2 YNNKEL (reference sequence). This CDR3 region has 14 residues. The CDR3 loop is CASSPQGAYYGYTF. CDR3 in DNA: TGTGCCAGCAGTCCGCAGGGGGCTTACTATGGCTACACCTTC.

The V and J genes are TRBV5-1 and TRBJ2-3; tentative D call: TRBD2 (5 bases). This CDR3 is 12 amino acids long. The germline V and J ends were trimmed by 3 bases and 3 bases, with 5 bases remaining between them. Looked up from germline, CDR1 is SGHRS and CDR2 is YFSETQ. The DNA of the CDR3 is TGCGCCAGCAGCTCGGGGACAGATACGCAGTATTTT. This gives the protein CASSSGTDTQYF.

This clone was observed once. The gene calls are TRBV5-1 and TRBJ2-7; 8 bases fit TRBD1. This CDR3 spans 15 amino acids. V trimming: 4 bases; J trimming: 2 bases; junction bases outside the gene matches: 8. Germline CDR1 is SGHRS and CDR2 is YFSETQ. The CDR3 sequence is CASSLGDRRAYEQYF. The CDR3 nucleotides read TGCGCCAGCAGCCTTGGGGACAGGAGAGCCTACGAGCAGTACTTC.

This clone was detected only once. The chain uses TRBV6-5 and TRBJ1-3, with D possibly TRBD1 on 5 matching bases. The V gene's germline CDR1 is MNHEY and CDR2 SVGAGI. The CDR3 has 14 amino acids. V shed 6 bases and J shed 2 bases, with 11 bases lying between them. The CDR3 DNA reads as TGTGCCAGCAGGACCTTGACAGCTGGAAACACCATATATTTT. Encoded protein: CASRTLTAGNTIYF.

The chain couples TRBV5-5 to TRBJ2-5; D possibly corresponds to TRBD1 (5 bases). The CDR3 is made up of 14 amino acids. In germline, CDR1 is SGHKS, CDR2 YYEKEE (reference sequence). Trimming cost V 3 bases and J 2 bases, with 11 bases left between them. This CDR3 is CASSWRQLQETQYF. DNA for the CDR3: TGTGCCAGCAGCTGGCGACAGCTACAAGAGACCCAGTACTTC.

This chain links TRBV7-2 with TRBJ2-3; possible D gene TRBD2, 6 bases. V gave up 3 bases and J gave up 4 bases, with 11 bases separating them. Germline V CDR1 and CDR2: SGHTA, FQGNSA. This CDR3 is built from 14 residues. The CDR3 protein is CASSLATRPDTQYF. CDR3 bases: TGTGCCAGCAGCTTGGCGACTAGGCCAGATACGCAGTATTTT.

This clone was seen just once. The V and J genes are TRBV7-9 and TRBJ1-3; 7 positions match TRBD1. The CDR3 is 14 residues long. Germline CDR1 SEHNR, CDR2 FQNEAQ (reference sequence). The J segment lost 0 bases and the V segment lost 11 bases, leaving 7 bases of the junction unmatched. The CDR3 region is CAGDSRGSGNTIYF. The CDR3 bases are TGTGCCGGGGACAGTCGGGGCTCTGGAAACACCATATATTTT. Together with reference TRBV7-9 and TRBJ1-3, the CDR3 gives the full variable domain: DTGVSQNPRHKITKRGQNVTFRCDPISEHNRLYWYRQTLGQGPEFLTYFQNEAQLEKSRLLSDRFSAERPKGSFSTLEIQRTEQGDSAMYLCAGDSRGSGNTIYFGEGSWLTVV.

J is TRBJ2-7 and V is TRBV27, with a tentative D call TRBD2 (6 bases). Trimming pared 6 bases from V and 3 bases from J, leaving 21 bases between. Germline V gives CDR1 MNHEY, CDR2 SMNVEV (reference sequence). The CDR3 length is 16 residues. The CDR3 DNA sequence: TGTGCCAGCAGCCCACGGCGTGTAGCGGATAGCTACGAGCAGTACTTC. Translated, it gives CASSPRRVADSYEQYF.

The chain has TRBV15 and TRBJ2-5; 7 bases align to TRBD2. CDR1 is LNHNV, CDR2 YYDKDF, per germline (reference sequence). This CDR3 is built from 15 residues. The V gene end was trimmed by 0 bases and the J gene end by 5 bases; junction bases not matched to a gene: 6. As DNA, the CDR3 is TGTGCCACCAGCAGAGATCTGGGAGGGTGGGAGACCCAGTACTTC. It is translated as CATSRDLGGWETQYF.

The V and J genes are TRBV6-1 and TRBJ2-7; TRBD2 aligns across 14 bases. The CDR3 is made up of 16 amino acids. The trim removed 4 bases at V and 2 bases at J, leaving 4 bases unmatched. Germline values: CDR1 MNHNS, CDR2 SASEGT. The CDR3 loop is CASSAPGLAGAYEQYF. The CDR3 DNA reads as TGTGCCAGCAGTGCGCCGGGACTAGCGGGAGCCTACGAGCAGTACTTC.

This chain links TRBV28 with TRBJ1-1; D may be TRBD1 (5 bases). The CDR3 runs to 11 residues. In germline, CDR1 is MDHEN, CDR2 SYDVKM. Trimming took off 5 bases at V and 11 bases at J, with 12 bases between the two ends. The CDR3 here is CASSPRGTAFF. The CDR3 coding sequence is TGTGCCAGCAGTCCCAGAGGGACTGCTTTCTTT.